The 9 T cell receptor beta chains below all came from one sample that was sequenced in a study of cytomegalovirus exposure and HLA in healthy donors. PCR employed 60 Vbeta and 13 Jbeta primers. Measured with immunoSEQ multiplex PCR; TCRdb has only the in-frame clones, and not every one. The sample holds 200,000 to 250,000 clones; over 80% are singletons and the top ten take 0.71%. The sequenced sample consisted of PBMCs. These receptors were obtained from a boy between 2 and 10 years old in good health and CMV-seronegative.

The J gene is TRBJ2-4, the V gene TRBV7-9; 7 bases align to TRBD2. Germline CDR1 SEHNR, CDR2 FQNEAQ (reference sequence). This CDR3 spans 16 amino acids. V trimming: 1 base; J trimming: 0 bases; junction bases outside the gene matches: 3. Here the CDR3 reads CASSLGTGGAKNIQYF. CDR3 coding DNA: TGTGCCAGCAGCTTAGGGACGGGGGGAGCCAAAAACATTCAGTACTTC.

Of note for this clone: The junction departs from germline at one end; a sequencing error may be responsible. CDR3 DNA: TGTGCTAGCAGCTCCTGGACTTCCCCAGAGACCCAGTACTTC. It is translated as CASSSWTSPETQYF. The J gene is TRBJ2-5, the V gene TRBV7-7; D may be TRBD2 (5 bases). Per the germline V gene, CDR1 is SSHAT and CDR2 is FNYEAQ (reference sequence). The CDR3 has 14 residues.

J is TRBJ2-7 and V is TRBV7-6; D is ambiguous. CDR3 length equals 14 residues. Germline V gives CDR1 SGHVS, CDR2 FNYEAQ. V lost 5 bases, J lost 0 bases, and 11 bases lay in between. For the CDR3, the DNA is TGTGCCAGCAGCCCGACACCAAGCTCCTACGAGCAGTACTTC. Its protein product is CASSPTPSSYEQYF.

This sequence joins TRBV4-1 and TRBJ1-1; TRBD1 is a possible D gene (6 bases). Trimming left V 1 base short and J 1 base short, with 10 bases between. The CDR3 is 15 residues long. Per the germline V gene, CDR1 is MGHRA and CDR2 is YSYEKL. The CDR3 sequence is CASSQGPRGNTEAFF. The CDR3 coding sequence is TGCGCCAGCAGCCAAGGTCCCAGGGGGAACACTGAAGCTTTCTTT.

The V gene is TRBV5-5, the J gene TRBJ1-3; tentatively, D is TRBD1 (6 bases). The germline CDR1 and CDR2 sequences are SGHKS and YYEKEE (reference sequence). The V end was cut by 4 bases, the J end by 6 bases, with 14 bases between. The CDR3 runs 14 residues. CDR3 in amino acids: CASSTQGILNTIYF. The CDR3 region has the DNA TGTGCCAGCAGCACACAGGGAATTCTAAACACCATATATTTT.

This sequence joins TRBV7-8 and TRBJ1-2, with D tentatively TRBD1 (6 bases). V was shortened by 5 bases and J by 3 bases, with 13 bases between the two germline ends. Germline CDR1 is SGHVS and CDR2 is FQNEAQ. CDR3 size: 14 residues. The CDR3 loop reads CASSRGGGDYGYTF. The CDR3 DNA sequence: TGTGCCAGCAGCCGAGGCGGGGGCGACTATGGCTACACCTTC.

The V and J genes are TRBV7-9 and TRBJ1-1; D is unclear. This CDR3 comprises 15 residues. The V gene lost 1 base and the J gene lost 5 bases, with 14 bases spanning the gap. Germline V gene sequence: CDR1 SEHNR, CDR2 FQNEAQ (reference sequence). CDR3 sequence reads: CASSLVSEGSTEAFF. The CDR3 DNA reads as TGTGCCAGCAGCTTAGTGTCGGAGGGTTCGACTGAAGCTTTCTTT.

This clone was observed once. The chain is built from TRBV4-1 and TRBJ1-5, with D perhaps matching TRBD1 (5 bases). V was cut by 1 base and J by 3 bases, with 10 bases left in between. CDR1 MGHRA and CDR2 YSYEKL come from the germline V gene. This CDR3 has 15 residues. The CDR3: CASSQGSRVNQPQHF. CDR3 nucleotide sequence: TGCGCCAGCAGCCAAGGTTCCAGGGTCAATCAGCCCCAGCATTTT.

The chain has TRBV2 and TRBJ1-3; no clear D. Germline CDR1 and CDR2: SNHLY and FYNNEI. The ends were cut back, 3 bases at V and 7 bases at J, with 4 bases in the middle. The CDR3 spans 11 residues. Written as DNA, the CDR3 is TGTGCCAGCAGTGACGGGAACACCATATATTTT. Encoded protein: CASSDGNTIYF.